These 10 T cell receptor beta chains share one sample of origin, sequenced in a study of blood T cells in healthy people across ages. A J-beta primer mix and a sample-barcoded 5' primer were used in a second PCR of about 7 to 12 cycles. MiXCR, applied by TCRdb to the 5' RACE reads, yields one record per CDR3 protein. The sample comprises 750,000 to 850,000 distinct CDR3 sequences, around a quarter of which are singletons, and more than 3% rests with the top ten. The sample was also reused in another study, on T cells of mothers and their children.

Sequencing was carried out using blood. Receptor source: a boy aged 5 to 17 in good health.

CDR3 region: CAANERGMSDTQYF. The CDR3 coding sequence is TGTGCCGCAAATGAGCGGGGGATGTCAGATACGCAGTATTTT. The V call is TRBV28, the J call TRBJ2-3; 8 bases line up with TRBD2. V shed 11 bases and J 4 bases; nucleotides not matched to a gene: 11. The germline gives CDR1 MDHEN, CDR2 SYDVKM. This CDR3 spans 14 amino acids.

The V and J genes are TRBV10-3 and TRBJ2-1; 8 bases line up with TRBD2. Trimming at V came to 5 bases and at J to 5 bases, leaving 8 bases not matched to a gene. CDR3 length: 15 amino acids. Looked up from germline, CDR1 is ENHRY and CDR2 is SYGVKD. The CDR3 loop reads CAISTAGTRNNEQFF. The CDR3 DNA reads TGTGCCATCAGTACCGCGGGGACTAGGAACAATGAGCAGTTCTTC.

The chain employs TRBV6-1 and TRBJ2-3; 9 nucleotides match TRBD2. V shed 4 bases, J shed 5 bases, and the junction held 10 bases outside the gene matches. Germline V gives CDR1 MNHNS, CDR2 SASEGT. This CDR3 is 16 amino acids long. The CDR3 sequence is CASSGPGGGVGDTQYF. CDR3 nucleotide sequence: TGTGCCAGCAGTGGCCCGGGCGGGGGGGTTGGAGATACGCAGTATTTT.

This chain joins TRBV6-6 and TRBJ2-5; D remains unclear. Germline lookup yields CDR1 MNHNY and CDR2 SVGAGI (reference sequence). The CDR3 covers 15 residues. Between the trimmed V and J ends, which lost 6 bases and 2 bases, there was a span of 16 bases. The CDR3 sequence is CASSYSLAEQETQYF. The CDR3 DNA reads as TGTGCCAGCAGCTACAGTCTTGCCGAACAAGAGACCCAGTACTTC.

The rearrangement uses TRBV5-1 and TRBJ2-7; D gene ambiguous. The CDR3 runs 16 residues. The germline V gene has CDR1 SGHRS and CDR2 YFSETQ. Trimming took off 0 bases at V and 1 base at J, with 14 bases between the two ends. CDR3 DNA sequence: TGCGCCAGCAGCTTGGCCCTAACAGCCGGTTCCTACGAGCAGTACTTC. Protein product: CASSLALTAGSYEQYF.

This clonotype has a handful of counts. This rearrangement joins TRBV5-1 to TRBJ2-1, with a weak D call TRBD2 (6 bases). CDR3 size: 13 residues. The V gene lost 4 bases and the J gene lost 6 bases, with 11 bases spanning the gap. The V gene's germline CDR1 is SGHRS and CDR2 YFSETQ. The CDR3: CASSMGLGNEQFF. The CDR3 bases are TGCGCCAGCAGCATGGGACTGGGCAATGAGCAGTTCTTC. The whole variable domain, filled in from reference TRBV5-1 and TRBJ2-1, reads KAGVTQTPRYLIKTRGQQVTLSCSPISGHRSVSWYQQTPGQGLQFLFEYFSETQRNKGNFPGRFSGRQFSNSRSEMNVSTLELGDSALYLCASSMGLGNEQFFGPGTRLTVL.

Only a few counts were recorded for this clonotype. V and J are TRBV20-1 and TRBJ2-7; 9 bases match TRBD2. Germline V gene lookup returns CDR1 DFQATT and CDR2 SNEGSKA (reference sequence). This CDR3 has 16 residues. V dropped 0 bases and J dropped 0; count of bases not matched to a gene: 6. CDR3 sequence: CSARDQRGAPSYEQYF. The CDR3 DNA is TGCAGTGCTAGAGATCAGCGGGGGGCGCCCTCCTACGAGCAGTACTTC.

This clonotype occurred a few times. The CDR3 DNA is TGTGCCAGCAGCGTAGGAGAACTAGCTCAGAATGAGCAGTTCTTC. Its protein product is CASSVGELAQNEQFF. This chain joins TRBV9 and TRBJ2-1, with D tentatively TRBD2 (6 bases). Trimming left V 0 bases short and J 7 bases short, with 14 bases between. The CDR3 loop spans 15 amino acids. Germline V gene data show CDR1 as SGDLS and CDR2 as YYNGEE. The full variable domain, its missing parts supplied by reference TRBV9 and TRBJ2-1, is DSGVTQTPKHLITATGQRVTLRCSPRSGDLSVYWYQQSLDQGLQFLIQYYNGEERAKGNILERFSAQQFPDLHSELNLSSLELGDSALYFCASSVGELAQNEQFFGPGTRLTVL.

The V and J genes are TRBV5-1 and TRBJ2-1; 9 bases match TRBD2. The end of the DNA fits TRBJ2-5 better, so the J call may be wrong. The V gene's germline CDR1 is SGHRS and CDR2 YFSETQ. The CDR3 is 15 residues long. The DNA of the CDR3 is TGCGCCAGCAGCTCGGGACTAGCCTCGGGAGAGACCCAGTACTTC. This gives the protein CASSSGLASGETQYF.

This chain joins TRBV7-9 and TRBJ2-7, with D maybe TRBD2 (5 bases). V dropped 2 bases and J dropped 7 bases, with 15 bases sitting between them. The germline V gene has CDR1 SEHNR and CDR2 FQNEAQ (reference sequence). The CDR3 contains 14 residues. The CDR3: CASSLYSSPEEQYF. DNA of the CDR3: TGTGCCAGCAGCTTATATTCTAGCCCGGAGGAGCAGTACTTC.